Shown below are 22 T cell receptor beta chains from a single sample sequenced in a study of OX40 agonist ivuxolimab in advanced cancers. Libraries came from the immunoSEQ multiplex PCR assay. This is the immuneACCESS table as TCRdb keeps it, with only in-frame sequences that have V and J called. A part of the clones is gone; compared with another copy, unresolved V genes explain less than half, and the rest is unexplained. The sample table lists 90,000 to 100,000 clones, around 85% of them with a count of one. The ten top clones hold more than 0.8% of the sample. Sequenced material: CD4+ or CD8+ T cells sorted from blood, taken in a trial of the OX40 agonist ivuxolimab. These receptors all stem from an adult with an advanced solid tumor such as melanoma, head and neck, liver or kidney cancer.

This clone was counted a few times. The chain joins TRBV30 to TRBJ1-1; 9 nucleotides match TRBD1. The CDR3 is 14 amino acids. CDR1 is GTSNPN, CDR2 SVGIG, per germline (reference sequence). V lost 5 bases to trimming and J lost 4 bases; unmatched junction nucleotides: 8. CDR3 in DNA: TGTGCCTGGGGTACGACAGGGGGGAGCACTGAAGCTTTCTTT. Protein sequence: CAWGTTGGSTEAFF.

The gene calls are TRBV6-5 and TRBJ1-1; D unclear. The V end lost 7 bases, the J end lost 2 bases, and 5 bases lay between the germline ends. The CDR3 is 11 residues long. Germline lookup yields CDR1 MNHEY and CDR2 SVGAGI. CDR3 amino acids: CASTTNTEAFF. The CDR3 DNA sequence: TGTGCCAGCACTACTAACACTGAAGCTTTCTTT.

The chain has TRBV23-1 and TRBJ1-5, with D possibly matching TRBD1 (6 bases). TRBV23-1 is identified as an open reading frame with a role that is uncertain. The CDR3 is 16 amino acids. The V end lost 6 bases, the J end lost 3 bases, and 18 bases lay between the germline ends. CDR3 coding DNA: TGCGCCAGCAGCCAACCGGGACACGGACTCAATCAGCCCCAGCATTTT. Translated: CASSQPGHGLNQPQHF.

The chain recombines TRBV11-2 with TRBJ2-5; D might be TRBD1 (6 bases). Germline V gene data show CDR1 as SGHAT and CDR2 as FQNNGV. V lost 1 base and J lost 5, with 11 bases in between. The length of the CDR3 is 14 residues. This CDR3 is CASSLVGGGETQYF. CDR3 in DNA: TGTGCCAGCAGCTTAGTAGGGGGTGGTGAGACCCAGTACTTC.

The chain links TRBV5-8 to TRBJ1-2; D gene uncertain. The CDR3 is made up of 12 amino acids. Trimming pared 3 bases from V and 6 bases from J, leaving 9 bases between. Germline V gene sequence: CDR1 SGHTS, CDR2 YDEGEE. The CDR3 loop reads CASSWVEDGYTF. As DNA, the CDR3 is TGTGCCAGCAGCTGGGTGGAGGATGGCTACACCTTC.

The chain uses TRBV6-4 and TRBJ1-1; weak D call: TRBD1 (5 bases). V lost 3 bases and J 7 bases, leaving 15 bases between the germline ends. CDR1 and CDR2 from the germline V gene are MRHNA and SNTAGT. The CDR3 totals 14 residues. CDR3 nucleotide sequence: TGTGCCAGCAGTGAGGGCCCCTCGGGGGGTGAAGCTTTCTTT. This gives the protein CASSEGPSGGEAFF.

V usage is TRBV2 and J usage is TRBJ2-7; tentatively, D is TRBD2 (5 bases). The CDR3 runs to 13 residues. From germline, CDR1 is SNHLY and CDR2 FYNNEI. V lost 10 bases and J 5 bases, leaving 18 bases between the germline ends. The CDR3 sequence is CAIGVWNPDEQYF. The CDR3 DNA reads as TGTGCCATCGGGGTCTGGAACCCCGACGAGCAGTACTTC.

The chain recombines TRBV19 with TRBJ1-2; D not resolved. V lost 5 bases, J lost 0 bases, and 10 bases lay in between. In germline, CDR1 is LNHDA, CDR2 SQIVND (reference sequence). The CDR3 consists of 14 residues. CDR3 protein: CASSVAVANYGYTF. The DNA for the CDR3 is TGTGCCAGTAGTGTTGCCGTAGCTAACTATGGCTACACCTTC.

This chain uses TRBV5-4 with TRBJ2-7; TRBD1 matches at 10 bases. This CDR3 region has 15 residues. Germline CDR1 and CDR2: SGHNT and YYREEE (reference sequence). Losses at the gene ends were 4 bases for V and 5 bases for J; bases not matched to a gene: 9. DNA of the CDR3: TGTGCCAGCAGCCCGGGGGGGACAGGGGCGCACGAGCAGTACTTC. Residues: CASSPGGTGAHEQYF. Full variable domain (remainder filled in from reference TRBV5-4 and TRBJ2-7): ETGVTQSPTHLIKTRGQQVTLRCSSQSGHNTVSWYQQALGQGPQFIFQYYREEENGRGNFPPRFSGLQFPNYSSELNVNALELDDSALYLCASSPGGTGAHEQYFGPGTRLTVT.

This chain links TRBV18 with TRBJ1-2; 9 nucleotides align to TRBD1. Germline assignment: CDR1 KGHSH and CDR2 LQKENI. Losses at the gene ends were 2 bases for V and 6 bases for J; bases not matched to a gene: 1. The CDR3 is 13 residues long. CDR3 DNA: TGTGCCAGCTCACCAGACAGGGGGGATGGCTACACCTTC. Its translation: CASSPDRGDGYTF.

This clone was observed a single time. The chain has TRBV7-2 and TRBJ2-1; D uncertain. With 3 bases removed from V and 2 bases from J, the gap between germline ends came to 8 bases. Looked up from germline, CDR1 is SGHTA and CDR2 is FQGNSA. This CDR3 region has 14 residues. The CDR3 DNA follows: TGTGCCAGCAGCTTTGACCGTACCTACAATGAGCAGTTCTTC. It specifies CASSFDRTYNEQFF. Combining the CDR3 with reference TRBV7-2 and TRBJ2-1 gives the whole variable domain GAGVSQSPSNKVTEKGKDVELRCDPISGHTALYWYRQSLGQGLEFLIYFQGNSAPDKSGLPSDRFSAERTGGSVSTLTIQRTQQEDSAVYLCASSFDRTYNEQFFGPGTRLTVL.

This chain connects TRBV5-1 to TRBJ1-4; 9 positions agree with TRBD1. Germline CDR1 and CDR2: SGHRS and YFSETQ. Trimming cost V 4 bases and J 8 bases; bases outside gene matches: 6. The CDR3 spans 14 residues. This CDR3 is CASSPGTGNEKLFF. The CDR3 DNA reads as TGCGCCAGCAGCCCCGGGACAGGGAACGAAAAACTGTTTTTT.

In this sample, this clone turned up once. The chain couples TRBV29-1 to TRBJ1-1; TRBD1 aligns across 10 bases. This CDR3 comprises 12 residues. The germline CDR1 and CDR2 sequences are SQVTM and ANQGSEA. V lost 5 bases, J lost 4 bases, and 1 base stayed unmatched. The CDR3 DNA is TGCAGCGTTAGGACAGGGGGCACTGAAGCTTTCTTT. Encoded protein: CSVRTGGTEAFF.

The V gene is TRBV6-5, the J gene TRBJ2-3, with D perhaps matching TRBD1 (6 bases). With 5 bases removed from V and 2 bases from J, the gap between germline ends came to 11 bases. Germline loops: CDR1 MNHEY, CDR2 SVGAGI. This CDR3 has 14 amino acids. CDR3 amino acids: CASSRTVYTDTQYF. Written as DNA, the CDR3 is TGTGCCAGCAGTCGGACAGTTTACACAGATACGCAGTATTTT.

The J gene is TRBJ1-1, the V gene TRBV5-1, with 7 bases that match TRBD1. V trimming: 4 bases; J trimming: 3 bases; junction bases outside the gene matches: 9. The CDR3 is 15 residues long. CDR1 SGHRS and CDR2 YFSETQ come from the germline V gene. The CDR3 DNA reads as TGCGCCAGCAGCCTCACAGGGGCGAGAGACACTGAAGCTTTCTTT. Amino acid sequence: CASSLTGARDTEAFF.

The V and J genes are TRBV7-8 and TRBJ2-7, with a tentative D call TRBD1 (5 bases). Germline V gene sequence: CDR1 SGHVS, CDR2 FQNEAQ. Trimming removed 3 bases from V and 7 bases from J, with 16 bases in between. This CDR3 spans 14 amino acids. The CDR3 sequence is CASSLGQGLGEQYV. The CDR3 DNA follows: TGTGCCAGCAGCTTGGGGCAGGGATTGGGTGAGCAGTACGTC.

The chain recombines TRBV7-2 with TRBJ2-5; 12 bases map to TRBD2. This CDR3 is 14 amino acids long. The trim removed 7 bases at V and 5 bases at J, leaving 5 bases unmatched. The germline V gene has CDR1 SGHTA and CDR2 FQGNSA. CDR3 sequence reads: CASTLAGGRETQYF. The CDR3 DNA sequence: TGTGCCAGCACCCTAGCGGGAGGGCGGGAGACCCAGTACTTC.

This chain uses TRBV5-1 with TRBJ2-1, with TRBD2 matching 12 bases. With V trimmed by 1 base and J by 7 bases, 9 bases remained unmatched. The CDR3 runs 17 residues. Germline loops: CDR1 SGHRS, CDR2 YFSETQ. CDR3 region: CASSLRGGTSGLNEQFF. DNA of the CDR3: TGCGCCAGCAGCTTGCGAGGGGGGACTAGCGGGCTTAATGAGCAGTTCTTC.

The V and J genes are TRBV6-1 and TRBJ1-3; possible D gene TRBD1, 5 bases. This CDR3 is built from 17 residues. Germline V lookup: CDR1 MNHNS, CDR2 SASEGT. V dropped 2 bases and J dropped 1 base, with 15 bases sitting between them. The CDR3 DNA reads TGTGCCAGCAGTGAACCCCAGGACAAACTTTCTGGAAACACCATATATTTT. Amino acids: CASSEPQDKLSGNTIYF.

V is TRBV18 and J is TRBJ2-7; TRBD2 aligns across 10 bases. The CDR3 is 14 amino acids. V lost 3 bases to trimming and J lost 4 bases; unmatched junction nucleotides: 3. CDR1 and CDR2 from the germline V gene are KGHSH and LQKENI. CDR3 bases: TGTGCCAGCTCACCTGGACTAGCGGTTTACGAGCAGTACTTC. It yields the protein CASSPGLAVYEQYF.

The chain uses TRBV5-1 and TRBJ1-2; D is uncertain. Looked up from germline, CDR1 is SGHRS and CDR2 is YFSETQ. V lost 1 base to trimming and J lost 9 bases, with 13 bases between them. The CDR3 is 13 residues long. The CDR3 nucleotides are TGCGCCAGCAGCTTGTCTGGGATCCGGAGCTACACCTTC. This encodes CASSLSGIRSYTF.

This clone is a singleton in its sample. The chain has TRBV18 and TRBJ1-1; D perhaps matches TRBD1 (5 bases). The CDR3 runs to 13 residues. Per the germline V gene, CDR1 is KGHSH and CDR2 is LQKENI. Trimming shortened V by 5 bases and J by 1 base, and 8 bases separated the two germline ends. The CDR3 sequence: CASSAGRNTEAFF. CDR3 bases: TGTGCCAGCTCAGCGGGACGGAACACTGAAGCTTTCTTT.